Included here is one T cell receptor (beta chain) sequence, with context. TCRdb's table, derived via immunoSEQ multiplex PCR, lists solely in-frame clones and lacks some. The sample holds just under 95,000 clones, roughly 75% seen once. These data are taken from a study of a mutant IDH1 vaccine in newly diagnosed glioma. Time point in this sample: baseline, week 1 (first vaccination visit). Treatment indicated: pre-vaccination baseline after standard-of-care therapy. The V gene lost 4 bases and the J gene lost 13 bases, with 17 bases spanning the gap. This CDR3 is 13 amino acids long. Germline V CDR1 and CDR2: MDHEN, SYDVKM.

This TCR was sampled from a man aged 35-49 years with glioma. V and J are TRBV28 and TRBJ2-4, with D unclear. The source material was PBMCs, sampled from a glioma patient treated with radiotherapy, temozolomide or both. The chain's CDR3 is CASSSTRTGGQYF. CDR3 nucleotides: TGTGCCAGCAGTTCCACACGGACGGGCGGACAGTACTTC.